These 5 T cell receptor beta chains share one sample of origin, sequenced in a study of blood T cell repertoires in COVID-19. TCRdb's copy holds only in-frame clones and misses some; the assay was immunoSEQ multiplex PCR. The table shows fewer than 200,000 clones, with about 93% occurring only once. Sample: peripheral blood. The source is a man in his forties or fifties with acute or convalescent COVID-19.

The rearrangement links TRBV27 to TRBJ1-2, with 7 bases fitting TRBD1. V was clipped by 3 bases and J by 1 base; unmatched bases: 5. Germline V lookup: CDR1 MNHEY, CDR2 SMNVEV (reference sequence). This CDR3 region has 15 residues. Here the CDR3 DNA reads TGTGCCAGCAGTTTCCGCCGGGACAGTAACTATGGCTACACCTTC. The encoded protein is CASSFRRDSNYGYTF.

The rearrangement joins TRBV3-1 (or the pseudogene TRBV3-2) to TRBJ2-7, with 9 bases matching TRBD1. Germline values: CDR1 LGHDT, CDR2 YNNKEL (reference sequence). The CDR3 consists of 14 residues. With 4 bases clipped from V and 5 bases from J, the junction kept 6 bases outside the gene matches. CDR3 amino acids: CASSREGTGNEQYF. Written as DNA, the CDR3 is TGTGCCAGCAGCCGAGAAGGGACAGGGAACGAGCAGTACTTC.

The chain recombines TRBV6-5 with TRBJ1-5; 8 nucleotides line up with TRBD1. Trimming cost V 4 bases and J 7 bases; bases outside gene matches: 6. The CDR3 extends over 14 amino acids. Germline V gene lookup returns CDR1 MNHEY and CDR2 SVGAGI. The CDR3 DNA reads as TGTGCCAGCAGTTGGACAGGGACCTCACAGCCCCAGCATTTT. Translating it yields CASSWTGTSQPQHF.

This chain joins TRBV28 and TRBJ1-4; 7 bases agree with TRBD1. Per germline, CDR1 MDHEN and CDR2 SYDVKM. J lost 7 bases, V lost 7 bases, and 6 bases had no gene match. The CDR3 length is 13 residues. Here the CDR3 DNA reads TGTGCCAGCATGAGGGGGCTGGGTGAAAAACTGTTTTTT. Translation: CASMRGLGEKLFF. The complete variable domain, with remaining parts taken from reference TRBV28 and TRBJ1-4, reads DVKVTQSSRYLVKRTGEKVFLECVQDMDHENMFWYRQDPGLGLRLIYFSYDVKMKEKGDIPEGYSVSREKKERFSLILESASTNQTSMYLCASMRGLGEKLFFGSGTQLSVL.

This chain uses TRBV7-9 with TRBJ2-2; D is possibly TRBD1 (5 bases). Germline loops: CDR1 SEHNR, CDR2 FQNEAQ (reference sequence). The CDR3 is made up of 15 amino acids. The V end was cut by 11 bases, the J end by 3 bases, with 19 bases between. The CDR3 here is CALTVQGPYTGELFF. CDR3 in DNA: TGTGCCCTTACCGTCCAGGGCCCCTACACCGGGGAGCTGTTTTTT.